This is a list of T cell receptor beta chains from one sample in a study of identical twins' blood T cells. From the 5' RACE reads, TCRdb called clonotypes with MiXCR, one entry per CDR3 protein. Of hundreds of thousands of distinct CDR3 sequences in the sample, 28% were seen once. Sequenced: PBMCs. Source of these receptors: a woman aged 18-50 years in good health. The CDR3 runs from the conserved cysteine through the conserved F or W. A D gene is named only where the DNA matches it firmly. Rows give clone size only sometimes, using once, few, many, or a class for an expanded clone.

few	-	TRBJ2-7	TRBV20-1	CSATQTAGYEQYF	TGCAGTGCTACCCAGACTGCCGGCTACGAGCAGTACTTC
many	-	TRBJ1-6	TRBV9	CASSGRDYNSPLHF	TGTGCCAGCAGCGGCCGGGACTATAATTCACCCCTCCACTTT
many	-	TRBJ1-4	TRBV20-1	CSARVDGYILNEKLFF	TGCAGTGCTAGAGTAGACGGATACATACTAAATGAAAAACTGTTTTTT
few	-	TRBJ1-3	TRBV18	CASSPFLKGNTIYF	TGTGCCAGCTCACCTTTCCTAAAGGGAAACACCATATATTTT
few	-	TRBJ2-3	TRBV7-9	CASSLAGTQYF	TGTGCCAGCAGCTTAGCGGGTACGCAGTATTTT
once	-	TRBJ1-2	TRBV20-1	CSARWGADYGYTF	TGCAGTGCTAGATGGGGGGCAGATTATGGCTACACCTTC
-	TRBD2	TRBJ2-3	TRBV7-2	CASSFSAGGDTQYF	TGTGCCAGCAGCTTCTCCGCGGGAGGAGATACGCAGTATTTT
few	-	TRBJ1-5	TRBV12-5	CASGFLGYNQPQHF	TGTGCTAGTGGTTTTTTAGGGTACAATCAGCCCCAGCATTTT
-	-	TRBJ1-1	TRBV20-1	CSAPHGEAFF	TGCAGCGCCCCGCACGGTGAAGCTTTCTTT
-	-	TRBJ1-1	TRBV20-1	CSVQGGPTEAFF	TGCAGTGTTCAGGGTGGGCCCACCGAAGCTTTCTTT
-	-	TRBJ1-1	TRBV9	CASSEEGRDTEAFF	TGTGCCAGCAGCGAAGAGGGGAGAGACACTGAAGCTTTCTTT
few	-	TRBJ1-1	TRBV20-1	CSARKGEDTEAFF	TGCAGTGCTAGAAAAGGCGAGGACACTGAAGCTTTCTTT
few	-	TRBJ1-2	TRBV15	CATSRSYSGTYTF	TGTGCCACCAGCAGATCCTATTCGGGTACCTACACCTTC
-	-	TRBJ1-1	TRBV5-1	CASSSSEGGEAFF	TGCGCCAGCAGCTCATCAGAGGGAGGTGAAGCTTTCTTT
many	-	TRBJ2-3	TRBV28	CASRERADTQYF	TGTGCCAGCCGGGAGCGGGCAGATACGCAGTATTTT
-	-	TRBJ1-3	TRBV20-1	CSARDRPSGNTIYF	TGCAGTGCTAGAGATCGGCCCTCTGGAAACACCATATATTTT
-	-	TRBJ1-2	TRBV3-1	CASSQVGGYTF	TGTGCCAGCAGCCAAGTGGGCGGCTACACCTTC
-	TRBD1	TRBJ2-6	TRBV5-1	CACRDSFSGANVLTF	TGCGCCTGCCGGGACAGTTTCTCTGGGGCCAACGTCCTGACTTTC
few	-	TRBJ2-5	TRBV20-1	CSAKARLVKTQYF	TGCAGTGCTAAAGCCCGACTCGTAAAGACCCAGTACTTC
-	TRBD2	TRBJ2-6	TRBV7-3	CASSFAGVLSGANVLTF	TGTGCCAGCAGCTTCGCGGGGGTTCTCTCTGGGGCCAACGTCCTGACTTTC
once	-	TRBJ1-1	TRBV19	CASTLPRGAEAFF	TGTGCCAGTACCCTACCCAGGGGCGCTGAAGCTTTCTTT
-	-	TRBJ2-1	TRBV6-5	CASSWDASSYNEQFF	TGTGCCAGCAGCTGGGACGCAAGCTCCTACAATGAGCAGTTCTTC
-	-	TRBJ2-3	TRBV20-1	CSASRQADTQYF	TGCAGTGCTAGCAGACAGGCAGATACGCAGTATTTT
few	-	TRBJ1-2	TRBV29-1	CSVHREVSEF	TGCAGCGTTCACAGGGAGGTATCGGAATTC
-	TRBD2	TRBJ2-1	TRBV6-2/TRBV6-3	CASSYSVAGTYNEQFF	TGTGCCAGCAGTTACTCCGTAGCGGGAACCTACAATGAGCAGTTCTTC
few	-	TRBJ1-3	TRBV7-9	CASSLSNTIYF	TGTGCCAGCAGCTTAAGTAACACCATATATTTT
few	-	TRBJ2-2	TRBV4-3	CASSHQTSGSFGAGELFF	-
many	-	TRBJ1-1	TRBV5-1	CASSLALDPPNTEAFF	TGCGCCAGCAGCTTGGCCTTGGACCCGCCGAACACTGAAGCTTTCTTT
-	-	TRBJ1-4	TRBV2	CASSEYRNNEKLFF	TGTGCCAGCAGTGAATACCGAAATAATGAAAAACTGTTTTTT
-	-	TRBJ1-4	TRBV15	CATKTTEKERLFF	TGTGCCACCAAGACAACCGAGAAAGAAAGACTGTTTTTT
-	-	TRBJ1-3	TRBV7-9	CASSFADSGNTIYF	TGTGCCAGCAGCTTTGCAGATTCTGGAAACACCATATATTTT
-	-	TRBJ1-2	TRBV29-1	CSVEPRRQFNYDYTF	TGCAGCGTCGAACCCAGACGACAGTTTAACTATGACTACACCTTC
-	-	TRBJ2-3	TRBV20-1	CSARGATDTQYF	TGCAGTGCCAGAGGGGCCACAGATACGCAGTATTTT
many	-	TRBJ1-1	TRBV29-1	CSIATNTEAFF	TGCAGTATTGCGACGAACACTGAAGCTTTCTTT
-	TRBD1	TRBJ1-4	TRBV5-1	CASGIGQGGEKLFF	TGCGCCAGCGGCATCGGACAGGGTGGAGAAAAACTGTTTTTT
many	-	TRBJ1-4	TRBV10-3	CAISDPSFSSEKLFF	TGTGCCATCAGTGACCCCTCCTTTAGTTCGGAAAAACTGTTTTTT
few	TRBD2	TRBJ2-3	TRBV6-6	CASRGEGGRYTDTQYF	TGTGCCAGCAGGGGAGAAGGCGGGAGGTACACAGATACGCAGTATTTT
many	-	TRBJ2-7	TRBV4-3	CASSQVLDGYEQYF	TGCGCCAGCAGCCAAGTTCTGGACGGCTACGAGCAGTACTTC
many	-	TRBJ1-1	TRBV2	CASSVGESLEAFF	TGTGCCAGCAGTGTAGGGGAAAGCTTGGAAGCTTTCTTT
-	-	TRBJ2-2	TRBV20-1	CSGQGRVTGELFF	TGCAGTGGTCAGGGAAGGGTCACCGGGGAGCTGTTTTTT
-	TRBD2	TRBJ2-1	TRBV14	CASSQEPSGSYNEQFF	TGTGCCAGCAGCCAAGAACCTAGCGGCTCCTACAATGAGCAGTTCTTC
-	-	TRBJ1-1	TRBV18	CASSRAGRQGDAFF	TGTGCCAGCTCACGAGCGGGGCGTCAGGGTGACGCTTTCTTT
-	-	TRBJ2-3	TRBV9	CASSVGNVKADTQYF	TGTGCCAGCAGCGTAGGAAACGTCAAAGCAGATACGCAGTATTTT
-	TRBD2	TRBJ2-2	TRBV12-3/TRBV12-4	CASSYPGLGGTGELFF	TGTGCCAGCAGTTATCCGGGACTAGGTGGCACCGGGGAGCTGTTTTTT
-	-	TRBJ1-1	TRBV29-1	CSVVWYKNTEAFF	TGCAGCGTTGTATGGTACAAGAACACTGAAGCTTTCTTT
few	-	TRBJ1-3	TRBV6-5	CASSSTVTGNTIYF	TGTGCCAGCAGTTCGACTGTAACTGGAAACACCATATATTTT
-	-	TRBJ2-3	TRBV12-3/TRBV12-4	CASSQTSSTDTQYF	TGTGCCAGCAGTCAGACCTCTAGCACAGATACGCAGTATTTT
-	TRBD1	TRBJ1-3	TRBV12-5	CASGIGQGGNTIYF	TGTGCTAGTGGGATCGGACAGGGGGGAAACACCATATATTTT
few	-	TRBJ1-5	TRBV20-1	CSARRAGNQPQHF	TGCAGTGCTAGGCGAGCTGGCAATCAGCCCCAGCATTTT
-	TRBD1	TRBJ1-1	TRBV19	CASSRGTGGENRYEAFF	TGTGCCAGTAGCCGCGGGACAGGGGGCGAGAATCGCTATGAAGCTTTCTTT
-	-	TRBJ2-2	TRBV11-2	CASRVMGVNTGELFF	TGTGCCAGCAGAGTCATGGGGGTGAACACCGGGGAGCTGTTTTTT
-	TRBD2	TRBJ2-3	TRBV19	CASSIQAGDDTQYF	TGTGCCAGTAGTATACAAGCGGGGGACGATACGCAGTATTTT
-	-	TRBJ2-2	TRBV25-1	CASSGLGGAGELFF	TGTGCCAGCAGTGGCCTTGGAGGCGCCGGGGAGCTGTTTTTT